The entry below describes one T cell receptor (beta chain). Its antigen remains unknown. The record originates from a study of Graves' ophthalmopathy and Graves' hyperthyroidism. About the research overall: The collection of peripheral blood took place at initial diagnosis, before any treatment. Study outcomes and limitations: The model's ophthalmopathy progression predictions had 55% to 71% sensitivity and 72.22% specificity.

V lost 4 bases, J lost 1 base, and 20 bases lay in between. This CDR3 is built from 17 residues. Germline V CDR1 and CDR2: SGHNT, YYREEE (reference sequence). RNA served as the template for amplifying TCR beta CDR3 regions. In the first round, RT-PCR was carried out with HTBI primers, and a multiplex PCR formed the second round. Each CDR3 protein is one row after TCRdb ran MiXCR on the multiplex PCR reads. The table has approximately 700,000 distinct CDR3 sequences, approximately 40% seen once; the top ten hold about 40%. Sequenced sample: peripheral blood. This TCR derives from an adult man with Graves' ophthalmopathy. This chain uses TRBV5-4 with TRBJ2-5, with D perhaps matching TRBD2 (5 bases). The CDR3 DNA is TGTGCCAGCAGCCAAGTCCCGGGAAATCGAGGCCAAGAGACCCAGTACTTC. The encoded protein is CASSQVPGNRGQETQYF.